This passage covers 32 T cell receptor beta chains from one sample sequenced in a study of blood T cell repertoires in COVID-19. Some clones are missing from TCRdb's copy, which holds only in-frame ones; the method was immunoSEQ multiplex PCR. The table includes roughly 370,000 clones, roughly 89% detected once. Sequenced material: PBMCs or T cells enriched from blood (not recorded which). These receptors were taken from a woman aged 50 to 60 who had recovered from COVID-19.

This rearrangement joins TRBV7-9 to TRBJ2-1; tentative D call: TRBD1 (6 bases). The CDR3 is made up of 15 amino acids. The V gene's germline CDR1 is SEHNR and CDR2 FQNEAQ (reference sequence). V was shortened by 3 bases and J by 8 bases, with 17 bases between the two germline ends. The CDR3 protein is CASSFNVRGEDEQFF. The CDR3 nucleotides read TGTGCCAGCAGCTTCAACGTCAGGGGAGAGGATGAGCAGTTCTTC.

This chain joins TRBV6-5 and TRBJ1-5; tentative D call: TRBD1 (5 bases). The V end lost 8 bases, the J end lost 7 bases, and 15 bases lay between the germline ends. Per the germline V gene, CDR1 is MNHEY and CDR2 is SVGAGI. The CDR3 is 13 amino acids. In DNA, the CDR3 is TGTGCCAGCCAGAGAGTGTCAGGGCAGCCCCAGCATTTT. It yields the protein CASQRVSGQPQHF.

The V call is TRBV2, the J call TRBJ1-4; TRBD1 might be the D (5 bases). Per the germline V gene, CDR1 is SNHLY and CDR2 is FYNNEI. Trimming took 2 bases from V and 3 from J, leaving 13 bases between them. The CDR3 loop spans 16 amino acids. CDR3 protein: CASSEQGLDANEKLFF. In DNA form, the CDR3 reads TGTGCCAGCAGTGAACAGGGACTAGATGCTAATGAAAAACTGTTTTTT. The variable domain in full, completed from reference TRBV2 and TRBJ1-4, reads EPEVTQTPSHQVTQMGQEVILRCVPISNHLYFYWYRQILGQKVEFLVSFYNNEISEKSEIFDDQFSVERPDGSNFTLKIRSTKLEDSAMYFCASSEQGLDANEKLFFGSGTQLSVL.

The V gene is TRBV2, the J gene TRBJ2-7, with 9 nucleotides matching TRBD2. The CDR3 loop spans 15 amino acids. CDR1 is SNHLY and CDR2 is FYNNEI in the germline V gene. The junction had 2 bases not matched to a gene; V was cut back by 2 bases and J by 0 bases. The DNA for the CDR3 is TGTGCCAGCAGTGAACTAGCGGGGAGCTCCTACGAGCAGTACTTC. It is translated as CASSELAGSSYEQYF.

The chain combines TRBV19 with TRBJ2-3; 9 bases fit TRBD2. CDR1 is LNHDA and CDR2 is SQIVND in the germline V gene (reference sequence). There are 14 residues in the CDR3. The V and J ends lost 6 bases and 11 bases, in that order; junction bases with no gene match: 12. CDR3 sequence: CASRSAGGPSGQYF. As DNA, the CDR3 is TGTGCCAGTAGGAGTGCGGGGGGGCCTTCGGGGCAGTATTTT.

This CDR3 reads CASSRAGGPRTDTQYF. DNA for the CDR3: TGTGCCAGCAGCAGAGCGGGGGGGCCAAGGACAGATACGCAGTATTTT. The chain couples TRBV9 to TRBJ2-3; 10 bases are a match to TRBD2. Germline-derived CDR1 and CDR2 are SGDLS and YYNGEE. V trimming: 4 bases; J trimming: 3 bases; junction bases outside the gene matches: 8. The CDR3 is made up of 16 amino acids.

The rearrangement uses TRBV7-9 and TRBJ1-6, with 7 positions matching TRBD1. CDR1 is SEHNR and CDR2 is FQNEAQ in the germline V gene (reference sequence). V was pared by 5 bases and J by 6 bases, with 7 bases of the junction left unmatched. The CDR3 is 15 amino acids. The CDR3 here is CASSLRGQINSPLHF. CDR3 bases: TGTGCCAGCAGCCTCCGGGGACAGATTAATTCACCCCTCCACTTT.

This chain joins TRBV19 and TRBJ1-1, with D perhaps TRBD1 (5 bases). Trimming pared 7 bases from V and 4 bases from J, leaving 10 bases between. The V gene's germline CDR1 is LNHDA and CDR2 SQIVND (reference sequence). The CDR3 has 12 residues. Written as DNA, the CDR3 is TGTGCCAGTACTGACGGGGGCACTGAAGCTTTCTTT. Protein: CASTDGGTEAFF.

The V gene is TRBV2, the J gene TRBJ1-1, with D perhaps TRBD1 (6 bases). CDR1 and CDR2 (germline): SNHLY, FYNNEI. The CDR3 has 15 residues. V lost 4 bases to trimming and J lost 4 bases, with 16 bases between them. CDR3 sequence reads: CASSVDRGISTEAFF. The DNA of the CDR3 is TGTGCCAGCAGTGTGGACAGAGGGATTTCCACTGAAGCTTTCTTT.

This chain uses TRBV19 with TRBJ2-2, with a tentative D call TRBD1 (6 bases). Germline-derived CDR1 and CDR2 are LNHDA and SQIVND (reference sequence). CDR3 length: 14 residues. V lost 3 bases and J lost 6, with 11 bases in between. The CDR3 nucleotides read TGTGCCAGTAGTATCGCCTCAGGGGCCGGGGAGCTGTTTTTT. It specifies CASSIASGAGELFF. Full variable domain (remainder filled in from reference TRBV19 and TRBJ2-2): DGGITQSPKYLFRKEGQNVTLSCEQNLNHDAMYWYRQDPGQGLRLIYYSQIVNDFQKGDIAEGYSVSREKKESFPLTVTSAQKNPTAFYLCASSIASGAGELFFGEGSRLTVL.

This clone was seen only a few times. This chain links TRBV18 with TRBJ1-1, with D hard to call. CDR3 size: 14 residues. Germline assignment: CDR1 KGHSH and CDR2 LQKENI. Trimming took 2 bases from V and 1 from J, leaving 8 bases between them. The CDR3 here is CASSPKPPNTEAFF. The DNA for the CDR3 is TGTGCCAGCTCACCAAAGCCTCCGAACACTGAAGCTTTCTTT.

CDR3 nucleotides: TGTGCCATCAGGCTGGGGGCTAACACTGAAGCTTTCTTT. This sequence encodes CAIRLGANTEAFF. V and J are TRBV10-3 and TRBJ1-1; maybe TRBD1 (6 bases). Germline values: CDR1 ENHRY, CDR2 SYGVKD. The CDR3 runs 13 residues. Trimming took 6 bases from V and 2 from J, leaving 10 bases between them.

The chain carries TRBV3-1 (or the pseudogene TRBV3-2) and TRBJ1-4; maybe TRBD1 (6 bases). The germline CDR1 and CDR2 sequences are LGHDT and YNNKEL (reference sequence). Trimming took off 4 bases at V and 7 bases at J, with 16 bases between the two ends. There are 15 residues in the CDR3. This CDR3 is CASSLSGGRGEKLFF. The CDR3 DNA reads as TGTGCCAGCAGCCTCTCGGGCGGCAGGGGTGAAAAACTGTTTTTT.

The chain is built from TRBV30 and TRBJ1-2; 10 positions match TRBD1. Germline loops: CDR1 GTSNPN, CDR2 SVGIG (reference sequence). J gave up 5 bases and V 6 bases, and 3 bases lay outside the gene matches. CDR3 size: 12 residues. The CDR3 nucleotides read TGTGCCTGCGACAGGGGGCTATATGGCTACACCTTC. It is translated as CACDRGLYGYTF.

The gene calls are TRBV5-5 and TRBJ1-3; the match to TRBD1 covers 10 bases. Trimming at V came to 5 bases and at J to 0 bases, leaving 5 bases not matched to a gene. Per the germline V gene, CDR1 is SGHKS and CDR2 is YYEKEE (reference sequence). This CDR3 region has 16 residues. This CDR3 is CASRPGQGSSGNTIYF. For the CDR3, the DNA is TGTGCCAGCAGACCGGGACAGGGGTCCTCTGGAAACACCATATATTTT.

The V gene is TRBV3-1 (or the pseudogene TRBV3-2), the J gene TRBJ2-2; D might be TRBD1 (5 bases). V was cut by 0 bases and J by 1 base, with 15 bases left in between. This CDR3 is built from 18 residues. CDR1 and CDR2 from the germline V gene are LGHDT and YNNKEL (reference sequence). The CDR3 coding sequence is TGTGCCAGCAGCCAAGACAGGCAGATGGGGCGGAACACCGGGGAGCTGTTTTTT. As protein: CASSQDRQMGRNTGELFF.

This sequence joins TRBV5-6 and TRBJ1-1, with a possible D match to TRBD1 (6 bases). This CDR3 contains 13 residues. Germline CDR1 reads SGHDT; CDR2 reads YYEEEE. The V and J ends lost 6 bases and 5 bases respectively, with 14 bases between them. The CDR3 DNA reads as TGTGCCAGCAACCCACAGGGTGGTACTGAAGCTTTCTTT. Encoded protein: CASNPQGGTEAFF.

The V gene is TRBV3-1 (or the pseudogene TRBV3-2), the J gene TRBJ1-2; TRBD1 agrees at 11 bases. With 1 base clipped from V and 7 bases from J, the junction kept 5 bases outside the gene matches. CDR1 and CDR2 (germline): LGHDT, YNNKEL (reference sequence). This CDR3 spans 15 amino acids. This CDR3 reads CASSQGTGGVFGYTF. CDR3 sequence (DNA): TGTGCCAGCAGCCAAGGGACAGGGGGCGTTTTTGGCTACACCTTC.

J is TRBJ2-7 and V is TRBV7-8; D unclear. This CDR3 has 11 residues. The V end was cut by 1 base, the J end by 6 bases, with 4 bases between. CDR1 and CDR2 from the germline V gene are SGHVS and FQNEAQ. Written as DNA, the CDR3 is TGTGCCAGCAGCTTAGTCGGCGAGCAGTACTTC. It specifies CASSLVGEQYF.

This rearrangement joins TRBV27 to TRBJ1-3, with D perhaps TRBD1 (6 bases). The CDR3 has 15 amino acids. Trimming left V 8 bases short and J 4 bases short, with 18 bases between. Germline values: CDR1 MNHEY, CDR2 SMNVEV (reference sequence). CDR3 nucleotide sequence: TGTGCCAGCGGACCACTGGCAGGGGTCGGAAACACCATATATTTT. Its translation is CASGPLAGVGNTIYF.

The chain is built from TRBV13 and TRBJ1-1, with a tentative D call TRBD1 (5 bases). The germline gives CDR1 PRHDT, CDR2 FYEKMQ (reference sequence). The CDR3 totals 16 residues. V dropped 4 bases and J dropped 1 base, with 16 bases sitting between them. The CDR3 spells CASSSGDGDWNTEAFF. The DNA of the CDR3 is TGTGCCAGCAGCTCCGGGGACGGGGACTGGAACACTGAAGCTTTCTTT.

In this sample, this clone turned up once. This rearrangement joins TRBV27 to TRBJ1-2; D is perhaps TRBD1 (5 bases). The CDR3 has 14 residues. V was trimmed by 0 bases and J by 12 bases, leaving 17 bases between them. CDR1 is MNHEY and CDR2 is SMNVEV in the germline V gene (reference sequence). CDR3 in DNA: TGTGCCAGCAGTTTATCGAGACAGTCCCTTGTGCACACCTTC. Translation gives CASSLSRQSLVHTF.

The chain combines TRBV3-1 (or the pseudogene TRBV3-2) with TRBJ1-1; D is unclear. There are 14 residues in the CDR3. Germline V gene sequence: CDR1 LGHDT, CDR2 YNNKEL (reference sequence). Trimming pared 3 bases from V and 5 bases from J, leaving 13 bases between. CDR3 nucleotides: TGTGCCAGCAGCCAGGCGCTTTCGAGGACTGAAGCTTTCTTT. Translating it yields CASSQALSRTEAFF.

The V gene is TRBV18, the J gene TRBJ2-5; 7 nucleotides match TRBD1. The CDR3 is made up of 16 amino acids. V gave up 1 base and J gave up 1 base; unmatched junction bases: 6. The germline CDR1 and CDR2 sequences are KGHSH and LQKENI. In nucleotides, the CDR3 is TGTGCCAGCTCACCACTGACAGGGACATTCCAAGAGACCCAGTACTTC. Protein product: CASSPLTGTFQETQYF.

This chain uses TRBV19 with TRBJ2-2, with 9 bases that match TRBD1. The CDR3 consists of 16 residues. After removal of 2 bases from V and 7 bases from J, the junction contained 8 bases not matched to a gene. CDR1 and CDR2 from the germline V gene are LNHDA and SQIVND (reference sequence). Here the CDR3 DNA reads TGTGCCAGTAGTATAAGATGGGACAGGGAGCTCGGGGAGCTGTTTTTT. This translates into CASSIRWDRELGELFF.

V gene TRBV4-2 combines with J gene TRBJ1-2, with 7 bases matching TRBD1. The CDR3 contains 13 residues. Germline V gene sequence: CDR1 LGHNA, CDR2 YNFKEQ. V shed 0 bases and J 7 bases; nucleotides not matched to a gene: 2. CDR3 protein: CASSQETGSGYTF. The CDR3 DNA is TGTGCCAGCAGCCAAGAGACAGGGTCTGGCTACACCTTC.

The genes are TRBV9 and TRBJ2-2; the D gene is possibly TRBD2 (5 bases). Germline V gives CDR1 SGDLS, CDR2 YYNGEE. Trimming took off 1 base at V and 5 bases at J, with 9 bases between the two ends. The CDR3 extends over 14 amino acids. CDR3 sequence reads: CASSVKGVTGELFF. The CDR3 DNA sequence: TGTGCCAGCAGCGTAAAGGGAGTGACCGGGGAGCTGTTTTTT.

The rearrangement joins TRBV30 to TRBJ1-1, with D perhaps matching TRBD1 (5 bases). The CDR3 length is 16 residues. The V and J ends lost 3 bases and 6 bases respectively, with 23 bases between them. Germline V lookup: CDR1 GTSNPN, CDR2 SVGIG (reference sequence). The CDR3 DNA reads as TGTGCCTGGAGCACGGCGAGCGGGGCCCCCATCGCTGAAGCTTTCTTT. Amino acid sequence: CAWSTASGAPIAEAFF.

Worth noting for this clone: The same CDR3 also results from other DNA sequences found in this sample. The chain links TRBV18 to TRBJ2-7, with 8 bases lining up with TRBD1. The CDR3 sequence is 14 residues long. The junction had 2 bases not matched to a gene; V was cut back by 3 bases and J by 1 base. Per the germline V gene, CDR1 is KGHSH and CDR2 is LQKENI. The CDR3 sequence: CASSPGTGSYEQYF. CDR3 bases: TGTGCCAGCTCACCCGGGACAGGTTCCTACGAGCAGTACTTC.

Only one count was recorded for this clone. This sequence joins TRBV11-2 and TRBJ2-3; D remains unclear. Germline CDR1 is SGHAT and CDR2 is FQNNGV. The V end lost 3 bases, the J end lost 5 bases, and 6 bases lay between the germline ends. This CDR3 is 12 amino acids long. DNA for the CDR3: TGTGCCAGCAGCTTCCGAGGAGATACGCAGTATTTT. Translating it yields CASSFRGDTQYF.

V is TRBV9 and J is TRBJ2-1, with TRBD2 matching 10 bases. V was pared by 0 bases and J by 7 bases, with 10 bases of the junction left unmatched. The CDR3 spans 17 residues. Germline CDR1 reads SGDLS; CDR2 reads YYNGEE. This CDR3 is CASSVGLAGASGNEQFF. As DNA, the CDR3 is TGTGCCAGCAGCGTAGGCCTAGCGGGAGCGAGTGGAAATGAGCAGTTCTTC. The entire variable domain, with the rest obtained from reference TRBV9 and TRBJ2-1, is as follows: DSGVTQTPKHLITATGQRVTLRCSPRSGDLSVYWYQQSLDQGLQFLIQYYNGEERAKGNILERFSAQQFPDLHSELNLSSLELGDSALYFCASSVGLAGASGNEQFFGPGTRLTVL.

The gene calls are TRBV2 and TRBJ2-7, with a possible D match to TRBD2 (6 bases). This CDR3 region has 14 residues. CDR1 is SNHLY and CDR2 is FYNNEI in the germline V gene. With 8 bases removed from V and 0 bases from J, the gap between germline ends came to 14 bases. This CDR3 reads CASLLRDSSYEQYF. The CDR3 coding sequence is TGTGCCAGCCTTCTGCGGGATAGCTCCTACGAGCAGTACTTC.